A selection of T cell receptor beta chains follows, all from one sample in a study of blood T cell repertoires in COVID-19. This table comes from immunoSEQ multiplex PCR, and its TCRdb copy is limited to in-frame clones, with some not included. There are around 73,000 clones in the sample; roughly 80% occur only once, and approximately 2.3% lies in the top ten. The sample was peripheral blood. These receptors all stem from a man aged 65 to 79 with COVID-19, enrolled during active disease. Each CDR3 is given with its conserved first and last residue. D genes are given only for firm matches. Not every row has a clone size; where given, it reads once, few, many or a size class.

v_gene	d_gene	abundance	j_gene	CDR3aa	CDR3nt
TRBV29-1	-	-	TRBJ1-4	CSVLGGSEKLFF	TGCAGCGTTCTCGGGGGGAGTGAAAAACTGTTTTTT
TRBV6-5	TRBD2	-	TRBJ2-7	CASRNPGLTYYEQYF	TGTGCCAGCAGAAATCCGGGACTAACTTACTACGAGCAGTACTTC
TRBV27	TRBD1	-	TRBJ1-2	CASSFGTGGTGYTF	TGTGCCAGCAGTTTTGGGACAGGGGGTACGGGCTACACCTTC
TRBV9	TRBD2	-	TRBJ2-2	CASSQGREADTGELFF	TGTGCCAGCAGCCAAGGGAGGGAGGCCGACACCGGGGAGCTGTTTTTT
TRBV5-8	-	few	TRBJ1-1	CASSPGELNAEAFF	TGTGCCAGCAGCCCAGGGGAGTTGAACGCTGAAGCTTTCTTT
TRBV2	-	-	TRBJ1-2	CASSGGPGYGYTF	TGTGCCAGCAGTGGGGGCCCTGGCTATGGCTACACCTTC
TRBV18	TRBD2	-	TRBJ2-1	CASSPSTGTSGRGAYNEQFF	TGTGCCAGCTCACCGTCTACCGGGACTAGCGGGAGAGGGGCCTACAATGAGCAGTTCTTC
TRBV7-9	-	few	TRBJ1-1	CASSLGVLNTEAFF	TGTGCCAGCAGCTTAGGTGTCTTGAACACTGAAGCTTTCTTT
TRBV7-6	-	once	TRBJ2-1	CASSLEGYGGDEQFF	TGTGCCAGCAGCTTAGAAGGGTACGGAGGGGATGAGCAGTTCTTC
TRBV3-1/TRBV3-2	TRBD1	-	TRBJ2-7	CASSLTGVTYEQYF	TGTGCCAGCAGCCTTACAGGGGTTACCTACGAGCAGTACTTC
TRBV5-5	TRBD2	-	TRBJ2-3	CASSLGLAGRTDTQYF	TGTGCCAGCAGCTTGGGACTAGCGGGACGCACAGATACGCAGTATTTT
TRBV28	-	-	TRBJ2-7	CASCRQAYEQYF	TGTGCCAGCTGTAGACAGGCCTACGAGCAGTACTTC
TRBV18	TRBD1	-	TRBJ1-5	CASSPNPGTGGAGAQHF	TGTGCCAGCTCACCCAACCCCGGGACAGGGGGGGCAGGGGCCCAGCATTTT
TRBV25-1	TRBD1	-	TRBJ1-4	CASQVPGTGNEKLFF	TGTGCCAGCCAAGTCCCCGGGACAGGGAATGAAAAACTGTTTTTT
TRBV5-1	-	medium-sized	TRBJ1-5	CASSFGGDNQPQHF	TGCGCCAGCAGCTTCGGAGGGGACAATCAGCCCCAGCATTTT
TRBV7-2	TRBD2	once	TRBJ2-2	CASSLSPLGVAGRAGELFF	TGTGCCAGCAGCCTATCGCCCCTCGGGGTCGCCGGGAGGGCCGGGGAGCTGTTTTTT
TRBV7-9	-	-	TRBJ2-1	CASSLGGPNSYNEQFF	TGTGCCAGCAGCTTGGGCGGGCCCAACTCCTACAATGAGCAGTTCTTC
TRBV27	-	-	TRBJ2-7	CASSFIGGGPLEQYF	TGTGCCAGCAGTTTTATTGGGGGAGGCCCCCTCGAGCAGTACTTC
TRBV7-3	-	-	TRBJ1-2	CASSSPLESRGYTF	TGTGCCAGCAGCTCCCCGTTAGAATCTCGAGGCTACACCTTC
TRBV28	TRBD1	-	TRBJ1-5	CASSFPRPGGQPQHF	TGTGCCAGCAGTTTTCCACGGCCAGGGGGCCAGCCCCAGCATTTT
TRBV27	TRBD1	-	TRBJ1-6	CASSDRDRGYNSPLHF	TGTGCCAGCAGTGACAGGGACAGGGGATACAATTCACCCCTCCACTTT
TRBV9	TRBD2	-	TRBJ2-1	CASSTFLAGGFDEQFF	TGTGCCAGCAGCACATTCTTAGCGGGGGGGTTCGACGAGCAGTTCTTC
TRBV6-2/TRBV6-3	TRBD2	once	TRBJ2-7	CASSYSGLAGLAAEQYF	TGTGCCAGCAGTTACTCGGGACTAGCGGGGTTGGCGGCGGAGCAGTACTTC
TRBV11-1	TRBD2	-	TRBJ2-7	CASSLSTSGTYEQYF	TGTGCCAGCAGCTTATCGACTAGCGGTACCTACGAGCAGTACTTC
TRBV7-9	TRBD1	-	TRBJ1-1	CASSFWTGGMNTEAFF	TGTGCCAGCAGCTTTTGGACAGGGGGGATGAACACTGAAGCTTTCTTT
TRBV5-6	TRBD1	-	TRBJ1-5	CASSPYRGGSEQPQHF	TGTGCCAGCAGCCCCTACAGGGGAGGTTCAGAGCAGCCCCAGCATTTT
TRBV19	TRBD1	-	TRBJ1-6	CASRQTGVSSYNSPLHF	TGTGCCAGTAGACAGACAGGGGTGAGCTCCTATAATTCACCCCTCCACTTT
TRBV15	-	-	TRBJ2-4	CATSREWFARGKNIQYF	TGTGCCACCAGCAGAGAGTGGTTCGCCAGGGGCAAAAACATTCAGTACTTC
TRBV29-1	TRBD1	few	TRBJ2-2	CSVVKGQGFTGELFF	TGCAGCGTTGTAAAGGGACAGGGTTTCACCGGGGAGCTGTTTTTT
TRBV27	TRBD2	-	TRBJ2-7	CASRSIYGTSGFRYEQYF	TGTGCCAGCAGATCCATCTATGGGACTAGCGGGTTTCGCTACGAGCAGTACTTC
TRBV19	-	-	TRBJ1-2	CASSWRGYGYTF	TGTGCCAGTAGTTGGAGGGGCTATGGCTACACCTTC
TRBV3-1/TRBV3-2	TRBD1	-	TRBJ1-2	CASSTWTGANYGYTF	TGTGCCAGCAGCACCTGGACAGGGGCCAACTATGGCTACACCTTC